This note documents a single TCR beta chain sequence. Its target is not known. TCRdb's copy holds only in-frame clones and misses some; the assay was immunoSEQ multiplex PCR. The sample contains about 250,000 clones, more than 75% of which appear only once. The entry originates in a study of cytomegalovirus exposure and HLA in healthy donors. Whole-study results and caveats: According to a subsequent analysis, TCR clusters from the first cohort were inclined to appear together in the roughly 130 validation repertoires.

The CDR3 runs to 15 residues. The V end lost 4 bases, the J end lost 7 bases, and 20 bases lay between the germline ends. From germline, CDR1 is SGHAT and CDR2 FQNNGV. This sequence originates from a young man in good health and CMV-seropositive. This chain joins TRBV11-2 and TRBJ2-7; weak D call: TRBD2 (6 bases). The sample was PBMCs. The CDR3 nucleotides are TGTGCCAGCAGCTCCCCGGGACTGGGCTTTTTAGAGCAGTACTTC. Residues: CASSSPGLGFLEQYF.